This T cell receptor beta chain was observed in a study of T cells in localized non-small cell lung cancer. Study results and caveats: As only one tumor region underwent sequencing, heterogeneity remains possible. Tumor trailed uninvolved adjacent lung in T cell clonality, which peaked there. There were a median around 60 of the top 100 tumor clones appearing in adjacent lung. Higher blood T cell density went with longer overall survival.

This clone turned up a few times. The antigen is not known. Produced via immunoSEQ multiplex PCR; TCRdb's table is partial and in-frame only. The top ten clones hold 9.5% of a sample with tens of thousands of clones, 65% to 85% of them seen once. There are 17 residues in the CDR3. The germline V gene has CDR1 SEHNR and CDR2 FQNEAQ (reference sequence). Trimming left V 4 bases short and J 8 bases short, with 23 bases between. This chain connects TRBV7-9 to TRBJ1-4; D gene unclear. This specimen was peripheral blood, taken before any cancer treatment. The clonotype originates from a female donor older than 55 with stage I lung adenocarcinoma. The CDR3 nucleotides read TGTGCCAGCAGCTCCAGTCCCCATAATTGGGGATTGGAAAAACTGTTTTTT. It codes for CASSSSPHNWGLEKLFF. Variable domain in full (rest from reference TRBV7-9 and TRBJ1-4): DTGVSQNPRHKITKRGQNVTFRCDPISEHNRLYWYRQTLGQGPEFLTYFQNEAQLEKSRLLSDRFSAERPKGSFSTLEIQRTEQGDSAMYLCASSSSPHNWGLEKLFFGSGTQLSVL.